This T cell receptor (beta chain) emerged from a study of PD-L1 blockade in urothelial cancer. Study overall: Typically, measured as a median, blood samples had 110,000 to 150,000 T cells.

Noted time point: peripheral blood 6 weeks after treatment start. Each patient presented with locally advanced or metastatic urothelial carcinoma. Synthetically made TCR analog templates were put into each PCR as spikes. Measured with immunoSEQ multiplex PCR; TCRdb has only the in-frame clones, and not every one. Of some 120,000 clones listed, about 84% are singletons. This CDR3 has 15 residues. CDR1 MRHNA and CDR2 SNTAGT come from the germline V gene. The trim removed 2 bases at V and 4 bases at J, leaving 2 bases unmatched. This TCR came from a man aged 45-60 years with urothelial cancer. This material consisted of PBMCs, taken around atezolizumab (anti-PD-L1) treatment. V usage is TRBV6-4 and J usage is TRBJ2-3, with TRBD2 matching 11 bases. CDR3 sequence (DNA): TGTGCCAGCAGTGACATAGCGGGAGGGCCAGATACGCAGTATTTT. Its translation: CASSDIAGGPDTQYF.